These 15 T cell receptor beta chains originate from one sample sequenced in a study of beta chain features in type 1 diabetes. The entirety of the isolated RNA underwent reverse transcription, so expressed TCRB transcripts were sequenced. Clones were read by immunoSEQ multiplex PCR, and TCRdb kept only the in-frame ones, dropping some. The table lists roughly 700,000 clones, under 15% of them singletons. Overall study findings and caveats: A moderate, significant TCRB CDR3 shortening appeared in type 1 diabetes across four CD4+ subsets.

These receptors' antigens are unknown. Material: naive CD4+ T cells from blood. These receptors all stem from a man younger than 35 with type 1 diabetes.

This clone was recorded a few times. This chain connects TRBV7-9 to TRBJ2-1; 7 bases are a match to TRBD1. The V gene's germline CDR1 is SEHNR and CDR2 FQNEAQ (reference sequence). This CDR3 is built from 16 residues. Losses at the gene ends were 5 bases for V and 3 bases for J; bases not matched to a gene: 10. DNA of the CDR3: TGTGCCAGCAGCCCCAGGGGGACAGTTGTCTACAATGAGCAGTTCTTC. Encoded protein: CASSPRGTVVYNEQFF.

This clone was counted a few times. The chain joins TRBV9 to TRBJ2-3; 11 nucleotides align to TRBD2. The V gene end was trimmed by 4 bases and the J gene end by 4 bases; junction bases not matched to a gene: 5. CDR1 is SGDLS, CDR2 YYNGEE, per germline. There are 15 residues in the CDR3. The CDR3 bases are TGTGCCAGCAGCCTTAGCGGGGGGGCCGCAGATACGCAGTATTTT. Its translation: CASSLSGGAADTQYF. The full variable domain, completed using reference TRBV9 and TRBJ2-3, is DSGVTQTPKHLITATGQRVTLRCSPRSGDLSVYWYQQSLDQGLQFLIQYYNGEERAKGNILERFSAQQFPDLHSELNLSSLELGDSALYFCASSLSGGAADTQYFGPGTRLTVL.

This clone was observed a few times. The chain is built from TRBV11-3 and TRBJ2-7; D is possibly TRBD1 or TRBD2 (5 bases each). This CDR3 is built from 14 residues. Per the germline V gene, CDR1 is SGHNT and CDR2 is YENEEA. V dropped 2 bases and J dropped 3 bases, with 11 bases sitting between them. The CDR3 region has the DNA TGTGCCAGCAGCTTAACCGGGACGGACTACGAGCAGTACTTC. Residues: CASSLTGTDYEQYF.

The rearrangement links TRBV19 to TRBJ2-6, with TRBD2 as a possible D gene (5 bases). The V end lost 7 bases, the J end lost 2 bases, and 15 bases lay between the germline ends. The CDR3 loop spans 16 amino acids. CDR1 LNHDA and CDR2 SQIVND come from the germline V gene (reference sequence). For the CDR3, the DNA is TGTGCCAGTATCGACCGGGGTGGGCCTGGGGCCAACGTCCTGACTTTC. This translates into CASIDRGGPGANVLTF.

This clone was detected only a few times. The chain combines TRBV5-4 with TRBJ2-3; unclear D gene. The CDR3 totals 13 residues. The germline gives CDR1 SGHNT, CDR2 YYREEE (reference sequence). V lost 0 bases to trimming and J lost 0 bases, with 2 bases between them. The CDR3 DNA reads as TGTGCCAGCAGCTTGGACAGCACAGATACGCAGTATTTT. Translating gives CASSLDSTDTQYF.

This clone appeared a few times. This chain joins TRBV9 and TRBJ2-7; either TRBD1 or TRBD2 may fit D (5 bases each). The germline CDR1 and CDR2 sequences are SGDLS and YYNGEE. CDR3 length: 14 amino acids. The V gene lost 4 bases and the J gene lost 4 bases, with 15 bases spanning the gap. CDR3 coding DNA: TGTGCCAGCAGCCCCTCCGGGACCGAATACGAGCAGTACTTC. Translated, it gives CASSPSGTEYEQYF.

This clone was counted only a few times. This sequence joins TRBV30 and TRBJ1-5; 8 nucleotides line up with TRBD1. The trim removed 4 bases at V and 6 bases at J, leaving 8 bases unmatched. The CDR3 has 14 residues. Germline V CDR1 and CDR2: GTSNPN, SVGIG (reference sequence). Written as DNA, the CDR3 is TGTGCCTGGAATTCAGGGGGCGGCGGTCAGCCCCAGCATTTT. Translating it yields CAWNSGGGGQPQHF.

This clone was recorded a few times. The chain combines TRBV30 with TRBJ2-4; no clear D. Germline-derived CDR1 and CDR2 are GTSNPN and SVGIG (reference sequence). The CDR3 sequence is 16 residues long. V was cut by 0 bases and J by 0 bases, with 12 bases left in between. CDR3 protein: CAWSVRWESAKNIQYF. As DNA, the CDR3 is TGTGCCTGGAGTGTACGTTGGGAATCAGCCAAAAACATTCAGTACTTC.

This clone came up a few times. The chain uses TRBV29-1 and TRBJ1-4; D is uncertain. The CDR3 length is 11 residues. CDR1 is SQVTM and CDR2 is ANQGSEA in the germline V gene. V was pared by 4 bases and J by 5 bases, with 5 bases between. DNA of the CDR3: TGCAGCGTTGGGCGAAATGAAAAACTGTTTTTT. Protein sequence: CSVGRNEKLFF.

The chain uses TRBV23-1 and TRBJ2-1, with 10 positions matching TRBD2. TRBV23-1 is reported as an ORF; its role is uncertain. The CDR3 contains 16 residues. V shed 1 base, J shed 9 bases, and the junction held 9 bases outside the gene matches. The CDR3 DNA reads TGCGCCAGCAGTCAATTGACGACTAGCGGGCTAAGTGAGCAGTTCTTC. Translated, it gives CASSQLTTSGLSEQFF.

The rearrangement joins TRBV28 to TRBJ2-7; TRBD1 agrees at 7 bases. This CDR3 is built from 13 residues. The J segment lost 3 bases and the V segment lost 6 bases, leaving 5 bases of the junction unmatched. The germline V gene encodes CDR1 MDHEN and CDR2 SYDVKM. The CDR3 region is CASRPTGVYEQYF. The CDR3 DNA reads as TGTGCCAGCAGACCCACAGGGGTCTACGAGCAGTACTTC.

This clone was recorded a few times. The rearrangement joins TRBV18 to TRBJ2-5, with D tentatively TRBD2 (5 bases). Germline V gives CDR1 KGHSH, CDR2 LQKENI. This CDR3 comprises 13 residues. The ends were cut back, 5 bases at V and 3 bases at J, with 10 bases in the middle. This CDR3 reads CASSSREEETQYF. CDR3 sequence (DNA): TGTGCCAGCTCATCCCGGGAAGAAGAGACCCAGTACTTC.

V is TRBV2 and J is TRBJ1-4, with D tentatively TRBD1 (6 bases). Per the germline V gene, CDR1 is SNHLY and CDR2 is FYNNEI. Between the trimmed V and J ends, which lost 6 bases and 8 bases, there was a span of 19 bases. This CDR3 contains 15 residues. CDR3 protein: CASRPQGLSREKLFF. CDR3 sequence (DNA): TGTGCCAGCAGGCCCCAGGGGCTGAGTCGCGAAAAACTGTTTTTT. Together with reference TRBV2 and TRBJ1-4, the CDR3 gives the full variable domain: EPEVTQTPSHQVTQMGQEVILRCVPISNHLYFYWYRQILGQKVEFLVSFYNNEISEKSEIFDDQFSVERPDGSNFTLKIRSTKLEDSAMYFCASRPQGLSREKLFFGSGTQLSVL.

This chain uses TRBV12-5 with TRBJ2-1; no reliable D call. The germline V gene has CDR1 LGHNT and CDR2 FRNRAP. This CDR3 region has 15 residues. V lost 5 bases to trimming and J lost 6 bases, with 17 bases between them. The CDR3 sequence: CASGHRAKDVNEQFF. CDR3 DNA: TGTGCTAGTGGTCACCGGGCCAAAGACGTCAATGAGCAGTTCTTC.

The V and J genes are TRBV15 and TRBJ2-7, with TRBD1 as a possible D gene (5 bases). Deletions cut 3 bases from V and 2 bases from J, with 8 bases between. The CDR3 covers 13 residues. Per the germline V gene, CDR1 is LNHNV and CDR2 is YYDKDF (reference sequence). The CDR3 loop is CATSRDIPYEQYF. CDR3 in DNA: TGTGCCACCAGCAGGGACATACCCTACGAGCAGTACTTC.